The 2 T cell receptor beta chains given below trace back to one sample, sequenced in a study of blood T cell repertoires in COVID-19. Libraries were prepared by immunoSEQ multiplex PCR; TCRdb keeps only in-frame clonotypes and omits some of them. There are about 46,000 clones in the sample; around 82% occur only once, and 6.1% lies in the top ten. Sequencing was carried out using peripheral blood. The origin of the receptors is an elderly woman with acute or convalescent COVID-19.

The chain has TRBV24-1 and TRBJ2-1; 8 nucleotides match TRBD2. J was trimmed by 7 bases and V by 5 bases; bases with no gene match: 9. The CDR3 contains 15 residues. CDR1 KGHDR and CDR2 SFDVKD come from the germline V gene. The CDR3 here is CATSAAGGGLNEQFF. The CDR3 region has the DNA TGTGCCACCAGTGCCGCCGGGGGGGGTCTGAATGAGCAGTTCTTC.

Here the CDR3 DNA reads TGTGCCAGCAGTGATCCAGGGGCTAAGACAAACACTGAAGCTTTCTTT. This translates into CASSDPGAKTNTEAFF. The chain links TRBV6-1 to TRBJ1-1; D is possibly TRBD1 (6 bases). Deletions cut 3 bases from V and 2 bases from J, with 16 bases between. The CDR3 is 16 residues long. Germline-derived CDR1 and CDR2 are MNHNS and SASEGT.